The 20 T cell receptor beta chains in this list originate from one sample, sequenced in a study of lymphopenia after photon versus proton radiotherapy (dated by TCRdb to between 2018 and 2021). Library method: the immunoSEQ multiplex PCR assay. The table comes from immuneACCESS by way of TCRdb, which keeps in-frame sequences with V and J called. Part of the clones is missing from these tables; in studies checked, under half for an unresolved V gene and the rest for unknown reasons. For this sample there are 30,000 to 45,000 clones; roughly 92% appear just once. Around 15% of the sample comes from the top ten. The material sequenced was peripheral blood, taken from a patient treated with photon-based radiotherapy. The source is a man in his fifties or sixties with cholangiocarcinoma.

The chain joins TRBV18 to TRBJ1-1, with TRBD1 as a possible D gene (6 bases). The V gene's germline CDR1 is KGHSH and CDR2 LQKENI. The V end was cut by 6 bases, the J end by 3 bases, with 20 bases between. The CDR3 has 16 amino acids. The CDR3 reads CASSSLLDRLYTEAFF. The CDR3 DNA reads TGTGCCAGCTCCTCCTTATTAGACAGGTTGTACACTGAAGCTTTCTTT.

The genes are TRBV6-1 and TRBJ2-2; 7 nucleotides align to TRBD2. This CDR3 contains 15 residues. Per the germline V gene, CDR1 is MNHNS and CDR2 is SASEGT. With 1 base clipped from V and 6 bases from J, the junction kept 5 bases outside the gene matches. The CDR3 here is CASSEVGGIPGELFF. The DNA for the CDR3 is TGTGCCAGCAGTGAAGTGGGAGGGATCCCCGGGGAGCTGTTTTTT.

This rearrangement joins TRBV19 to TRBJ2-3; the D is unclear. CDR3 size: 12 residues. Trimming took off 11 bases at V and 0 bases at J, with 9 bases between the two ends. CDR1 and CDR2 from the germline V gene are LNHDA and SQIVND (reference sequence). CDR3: CAVGASTDTQYF. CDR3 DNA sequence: TGTGCCGTCGGCGCTAGCACAGATACGCAGTATTTT.

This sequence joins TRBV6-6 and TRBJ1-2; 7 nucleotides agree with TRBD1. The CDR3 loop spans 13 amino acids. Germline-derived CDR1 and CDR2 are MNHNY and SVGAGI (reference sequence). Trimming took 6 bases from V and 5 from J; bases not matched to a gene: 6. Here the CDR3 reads CASSRDSDYGYTF. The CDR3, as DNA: TGTGCCAGCAGCCGGGACAGCGATTATGGCTACACCTTC.

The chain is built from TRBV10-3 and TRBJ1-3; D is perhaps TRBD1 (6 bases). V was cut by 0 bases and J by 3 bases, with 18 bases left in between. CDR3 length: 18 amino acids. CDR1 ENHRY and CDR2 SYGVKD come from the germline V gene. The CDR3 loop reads CAISESIDRGAHGNTIYF. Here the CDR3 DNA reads TGTGCCATCAGTGAGTCGATCGACCGGGGGGCGCATGGAAACACCATATATTTT.

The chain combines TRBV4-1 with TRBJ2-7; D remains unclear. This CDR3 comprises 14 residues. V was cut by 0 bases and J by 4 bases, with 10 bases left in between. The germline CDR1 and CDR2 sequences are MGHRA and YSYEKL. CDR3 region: CASSQDRVMYEQYF. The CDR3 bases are TGCGCCAGCAGCCAAGATCGGGTGATGTACGAGCAGTACTTC.

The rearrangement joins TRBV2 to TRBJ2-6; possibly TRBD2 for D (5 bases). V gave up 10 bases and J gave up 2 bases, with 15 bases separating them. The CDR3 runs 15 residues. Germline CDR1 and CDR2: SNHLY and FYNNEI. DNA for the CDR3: TGTGCCATCGATCTCGCCGGGACTGGGGCCAACGTCCTGACTTTC. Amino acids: CAIDLAGTGANVLTF. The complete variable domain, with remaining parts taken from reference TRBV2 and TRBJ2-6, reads EPEVTQTPSHQVTQMGQEVILRCVPISNHLYFYWYRQILGQKVEFLVSFYNNEISEKSEIFDDQFSVERPDGSNFTLKIRSTKLEDSAMYFCAIDLAGTGANVLTFGAGSRLTVL.

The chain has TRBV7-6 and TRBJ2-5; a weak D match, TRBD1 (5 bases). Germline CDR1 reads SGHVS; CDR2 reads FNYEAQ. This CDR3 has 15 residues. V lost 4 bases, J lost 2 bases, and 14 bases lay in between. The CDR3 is CASSWQGNLQETQYF. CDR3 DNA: TGTGCCAGCAGCTGGCAGGGAAATCTACAAGAGACCCAGTACTTC.

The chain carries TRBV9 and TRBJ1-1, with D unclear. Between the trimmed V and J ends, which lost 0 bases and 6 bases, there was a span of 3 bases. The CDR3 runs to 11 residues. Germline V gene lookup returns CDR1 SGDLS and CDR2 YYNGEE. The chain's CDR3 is CASSVGSEAFF. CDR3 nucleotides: TGTGCCAGCAGCGTAGGCTCTGAAGCTTTCTTT.

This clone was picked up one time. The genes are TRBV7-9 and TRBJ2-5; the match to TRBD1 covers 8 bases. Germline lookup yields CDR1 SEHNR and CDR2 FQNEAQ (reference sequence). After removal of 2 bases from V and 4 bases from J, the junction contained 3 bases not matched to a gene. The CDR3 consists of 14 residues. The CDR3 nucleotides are TGTGCCAGCAGCTTATCAGGACAGGGAGAGACCCAGTACTTC. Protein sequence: CASSLSGQGETQYF.

The CDR3 sequence: CASSPTRLHEQYF. The CDR3 nucleotides read TGTGCCAGCAGCCCCACGAGGCTCCACGAGCAGTACTTC. J is TRBJ2-7 and V is TRBV6-1; no reliable D call. V was clipped by 6 bases and J by 5 bases, with 14 bases between them. From germline, CDR1 is MNHNS and CDR2 SASEGT. The CDR3 contains 13 residues.

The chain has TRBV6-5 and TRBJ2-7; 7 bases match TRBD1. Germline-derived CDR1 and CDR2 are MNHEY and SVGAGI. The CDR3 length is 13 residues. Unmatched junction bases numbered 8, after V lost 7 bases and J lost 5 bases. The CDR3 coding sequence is TGTGCCAGCAAAGCGACAGGGACGGACGAGCAGTACTTC. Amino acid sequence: CASKATGTDEQYF.

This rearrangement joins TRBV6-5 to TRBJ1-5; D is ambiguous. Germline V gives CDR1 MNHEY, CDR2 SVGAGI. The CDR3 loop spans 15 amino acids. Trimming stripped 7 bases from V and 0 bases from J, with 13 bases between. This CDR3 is CASKIGGNSNQPQHF. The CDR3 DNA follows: TGTGCCAGCAAAATAGGAGGGAATAGCAATCAGCCCCAGCATTTT.

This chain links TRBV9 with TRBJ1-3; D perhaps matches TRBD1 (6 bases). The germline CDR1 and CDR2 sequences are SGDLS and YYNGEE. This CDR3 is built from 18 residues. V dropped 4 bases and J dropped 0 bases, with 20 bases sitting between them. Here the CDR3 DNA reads TGTGCCAGCAGCTCTAGAGGGGGTCAGCCGAGCTCTGGAAACACCATATATTTT. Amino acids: CASSSRGGQPSSGNTIYF.

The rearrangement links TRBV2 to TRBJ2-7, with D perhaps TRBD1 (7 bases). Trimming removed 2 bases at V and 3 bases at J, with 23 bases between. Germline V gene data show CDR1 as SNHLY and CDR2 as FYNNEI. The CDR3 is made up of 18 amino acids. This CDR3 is CASSEPSVATGRFYEQYF. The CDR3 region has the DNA TGTGCCAGCAGTGAACCCTCAGTGGCGACAGGGAGGTTCTACGAGCAGTACTTC.

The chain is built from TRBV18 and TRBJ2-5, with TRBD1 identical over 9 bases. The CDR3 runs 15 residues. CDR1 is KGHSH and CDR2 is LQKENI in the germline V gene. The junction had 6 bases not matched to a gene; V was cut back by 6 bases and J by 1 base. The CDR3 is CASSQDRGTQETQYF. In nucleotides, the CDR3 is TGTGCCAGCTCGCAGGACAGGGGAACCCAAGAGACCCAGTACTTC.

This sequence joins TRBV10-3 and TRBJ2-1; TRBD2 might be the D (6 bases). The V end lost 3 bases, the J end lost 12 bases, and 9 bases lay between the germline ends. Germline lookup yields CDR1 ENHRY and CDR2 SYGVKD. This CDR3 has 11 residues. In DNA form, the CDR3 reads TGTGCCATCAGTGATAGCGGAGGGCAGTTCTTC. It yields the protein CAISDSGGQFF.

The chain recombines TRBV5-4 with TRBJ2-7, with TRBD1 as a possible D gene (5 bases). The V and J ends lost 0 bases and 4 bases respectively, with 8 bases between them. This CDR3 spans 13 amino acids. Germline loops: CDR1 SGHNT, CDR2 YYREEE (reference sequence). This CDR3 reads CASSLGGQYEQYF. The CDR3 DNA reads TGTGCCAGCAGCTTGGGGGGCCAGTACGAGCAGTACTTC.

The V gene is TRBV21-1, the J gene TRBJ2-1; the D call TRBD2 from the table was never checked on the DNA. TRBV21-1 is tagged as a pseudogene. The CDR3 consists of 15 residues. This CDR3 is CASSKAGSGANEQFF. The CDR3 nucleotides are TGTGCCAGCAGCAAAGCGGGTAGCGGGGCCAATGAGCAGTTCTTC.

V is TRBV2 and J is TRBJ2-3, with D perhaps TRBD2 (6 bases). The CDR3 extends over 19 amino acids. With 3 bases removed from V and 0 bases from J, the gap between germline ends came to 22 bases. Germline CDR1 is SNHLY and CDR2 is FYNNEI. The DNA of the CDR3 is TGTGCCAGCAGTGACCCGGGGGTTATGGAGGAGACTAGCACAGATACGCAGTATTTT. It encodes CASSDPGVMEETSTDTQYF.